The rows below give T cell receptor beta chains drawn from one sample of a study of cytotoxic CD8 clonotypes in ibrutinib-treated CLL. Assay used: immunoSEQ multiplex PCR; TCRdb lists only in-frame clones, some missing. The table records some 17,000 clones, about 86% of them present only once. This material consisted of PBMCs, taken before ibrutinib treatment. These receptor sequences come from a human donor with chronic lymphocytic leukemia. CDR3s include the opening cysteine and the closing phenylalanine or tryptophan.

V gene,CDR3 protein
TRBV12-5,CASGLAGVSPEAFF
TRBV5-8,CASSGPGTGGPRAQYF
TRBV5-1,CASSLGFQNSAGEQYF
TRBV18,CASSPFGTGNNEQFF
TRBV7-2,CASSLVGRRESRTDTQYF
TRBV11-2,CASSLLPDSGNTIYF
TRBV7-9,CASSLGQDSPRVAQYF
TRBV13,CASSRPGLAGDTQYF
TRBV10-3,CATGTSADIQYF
TRBV30,CAWSVERTSGRNTQYF
TRBV6-5,CASSYSTGGGNEQYF
TRBV9,CASSVEGSVNTEAFF
TRBV5-4,CASSLAETRNEQFF
TRBV7-2,CASSRAGGIYNEQFF
TRBV27,CASSLQGPYNEQFF
TRBV9,CASSAKTGEDTEAFF
TRBV11-2,CASSRGQGGTYEQYF
TRBV25-1,CASTPGYVSEQYF
TRBV7-3,CASSLTFTGGPAGELFF
TRBV6-6,CASMTSGGSTDTQYF
TRBV11-2,CASSLDGGGTEAFF
TRBV21-1,CASSKGMRAGDTEAFF
TRBV28,CASSLITAYNEQFF
TRBV5-6,CASSLDFRNTIYF
TRBV6-5,CASSQGLEQYF
TRBV5-1,CASSLAGASSGNTIYF
TRBV6-1,CASSGGSRNEKLFF
TRBV28,CASSSGADTQYF
TRBV5-5,CASSSGQRMIEKLFF
TRBV28,CASSFTRREQYF
TRBV30,CAWSVLLGGPAFF
TRBV27,CASRSNVVNQPQHF
TRBV11-1,CASSFGGSGQETQYF
TRBV7-2,CASAGSGTYSNQPQHF
TRBV27,CASSSYTDTQYF
TRBV6-6,CASSGGLGELFF
TRBV28,CASSLESGAREKLFF
TRBV4-2,CASSQESLAGINEQFF
TRBV5-1,CASSLIQGTDTQYF
TRBV2,CASSEASEEQPQHF
TRBV11-2,CASTWGQGAFYGYTF
TRBV18,CASSQGGQGGRNYEQYF
TRBV6-5,CASRPDRGGPEQYF
TRBV18,CASSATELYEQYF
TRBV28,CASRVQGAAYNEQFF
TRBV5-5,CASSKGTGGFFRNQPQHF
TRBV6-5,CASSSSLPPYREQYF
TRBV5-1,CASRVRATDTQYF
TRBV16,CASSATDSYTEAFF
TRBV28,CASSSSGEDNQPQHF
TRBV15,CATSRWRLLAKNIQYF